The entry that follows covers one T cell receptor beta chain sequence. Assay used: immunoSEQ multiplex PCR; TCRdb lists only in-frame clones, some missing. The table lists roughly 100,000 clones, approximately 95% of them singletons. These data are taken from a study of technical replicates of blood from a handful of donors. This CDR3 comprises 14 residues. Looked up from germline, CDR1 is SGHTA and CDR2 is FQGNSA. V lost 4 bases and J 5 bases, leaving 14 bases between the germline ends. The receptor was derived from a human donor in good health. V gene TRBV7-2 combines with J gene TRBJ1-1, with a tentative D call TRBD1 (6 bases). Sequenced material: T cells isolated from PBMCs. CDR3: CASSYAGAGTEAFF. The CDR3 nucleotides read TGTGCCAGCAGCTACGCGGGGGCAGGGACTGAAGCTTTCTTT.